This T cell receptor (beta chain) appears in the sequencing data of a study of tumor and adjacent non-tumor tissue in lung cancer (dated by TCRdb to between 2018 and 2020). With regard to the full study: Patients with adenocarcinoma (over 11), squamous cell carcinoma (2) and small cell lung cancer (1) were included in the cohort. Sequencing generated a total of approximately 130 million productive TCRbeta reads, averaging about 4.2 million reads per sample. Bulk TCRbeta repertoires were compared between lung tumor tissue and matched distant non-tumor lung tissue obtained from 15 lung cancer patients. The approximately 15 patients were aged roughly 31 to 85 years, included 10 men and 5 women, and had TNM stage I to III disease. TCRbeta CDR3 sequencing was performed on about 29 paired specimens, with one tumor sample and one normal lung sample collected per patient.

The full study reports these points: Neither the sequencing platform nor unique molecular identifiers are named or mentioned anywhere in the methods. A significantly larger cumulative share of the repertoire was made up by the top 100 clones in normal lung than in tumor tissue. Only approximately 16 patients were included in the cohort, and the need for larger samples and more detailed clinical data was noted by the authors. Tumor tissue showed significantly higher TCR diversity (inverse Simpson) than normal lung tissue, at 431.37 vs 166.20 (P = 0.0075, Mann-Whitney U test). TCR diversity was significantly higher in younger patients, and higher tumor TCR diversity was associated with shorter overall and disease-free survival. Peripheral blood was not sequenced, so blood TCRbeta repertoires were not examined in the lung cancer patients of the study.

The method behind the library was multiplex PCR. TCRdb shows the sequencer as Illumina HiSeq 2500. TCRbeta libraries were constructed through three rounds of nested PCR with primers (Table S4) according to protocols modified from ARM-PCR. Before sequencing, PCR products in the 200-500 bp range were cut out of the gel and cleaned up using the QIAquick gel extraction kit. The authors' analysis ran thus. Reads were cleaned with Trimmomatic, merged with FLASH into complete CDR3 sequences, and assigned to V(D)J germline segments with MiTCR. Clonal diversity was computed as the inverse Simpson's index with VDJtools. In-frame sequences lacking a premature stop codon were counted as productive reads. TCRdb reworked the public reads: Q25 trimming with fastp, MiXCR clone assembly, productive beta chains retained. Merged by CDR3 protein, the rows form single entries marked with the most common genes and DNA. V and J calls and clone size were set by TCRdb, not the authors. The sample has 65,000 to 95,000 distinct CDR3 sequences on record, 80% of them singletons. The ten biggest clones cover about an eighth of the sample.

With respect to this clonotype: This receptor's antigen is unknown. The junction differs from germline at one of its ends, possibly a read error.

RNA was extracted from bulk unsorted tissue and checked for quality with a NanoDrop ND-1000 and an Agilent 2100. All donors had newly diagnosed lung cancer, had not received prior chemotherapy, and were admitted for thoracic surgery in China between August and November 2014. The study excluded patients who had received radiotherapy or chemotherapy before or who had another cancer at the same time. Surgical tissue pieces of about 1-2.2 cm3 were preserved in RNAlater solution and stored at -80 °C until use. The germline V gene (reference sequence) yields DFQATT for CDR1 and SNEGSKA for CDR2. Including cysteine and phenylalanine, the CDR3 has 15 amino acids. The DNA shown is the 45-base CDR3, in frame from base 1.

Sequencing was carried out using lung tumor tissue. The V and J segments used are TRBV20-1 and TRBJ2-7, with TRBD2 matching 13 junction bases. This TCR was sampled from a woman aged 45-65 years with non-small cell lung cancer. This receptor carries the CDR3 CIARKGGTSGKEQYF. The DNA sequence is given as TGCATTGCTAGGAAGGGGGGGACTAGCGGGAAGGAGCAGTACTTC.